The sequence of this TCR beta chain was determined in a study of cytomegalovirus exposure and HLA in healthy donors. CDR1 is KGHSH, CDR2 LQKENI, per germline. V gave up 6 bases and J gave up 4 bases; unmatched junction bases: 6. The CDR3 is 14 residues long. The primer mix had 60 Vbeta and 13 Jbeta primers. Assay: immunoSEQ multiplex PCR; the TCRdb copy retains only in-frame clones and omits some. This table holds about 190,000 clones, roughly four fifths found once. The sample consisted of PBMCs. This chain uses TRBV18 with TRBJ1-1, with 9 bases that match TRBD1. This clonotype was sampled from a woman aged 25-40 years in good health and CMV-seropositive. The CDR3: CASSSDRGGTEAFF. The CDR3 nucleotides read TGTGCCAGCTCCTCGGACAGGGGAGGCACTGAAGCTTTCTTT.